This section outlines one T cell receptor (beta chain) sequence together with its context. Its antigen remains unknown. The data originate from a study of T cell repertoires in cytomegalovirus infection. Overall study: The public TCR beta signatures pointed to both CMV infection and matching HLA type.

TCRdb called the reads again in MiXCR, with one record for every CDR3 protein. Here the sample spans 480,000 or so distinct CDR3 sequences, 11% being singletons. General study results and limits: The ex vivo response was dominated by HLA-C-restricted CMV-specific TCR beta clonotypes. Pooled public TCR beta family frequency picked out CMV carriers with the relevant HLA.

CDR1 DFQATT and CDR2 SNEGSKA come from the germline V gene (reference sequence). The V and J ends lost 3 bases and 3 bases, in that order; junction bases with no gene match: 9. CDR3 length: 16 residues. The sequenced sample consisted of PBMCs. This chain uses TRBV20-1 with TRBJ2-1, with TRBD2 identical over 9 bases. This receptor was obtained from a human donor in good health (CMV status not recorded). Some clones in this sample may be carry-over from other donors' samples. CDR3 protein: CSARVHSSGNYNEQFF. The DNA for the CDR3 is TGCAGTGCTAGGGTTCATTCTAGCGGGAACTACAATGAGCAGTTCTTC.